This T cell receptor beta chain stems from a study of monozygotic twins with inflammatory bowel disease. The CDR3 length is 14 residues. Germline CDR1 reads SGHRS; CDR2 reads YFSETQ. Study results and caveats: IBD patients shared fewer clonotypes with others than healthy twins, especially with disease activity.

No DNA is given; TCRdb re-called the 5' RACE reads and lists each CDR3 protein once. Seen in this sample are roughly 300,000 distinct CDR3 sequences; the ten most common clones hold 5.6%. About this clonotype itself: What it binds is unknown.

Sequenced input: blood. This sequence originates from a human donor with ulcerative colitis or Crohn's disease, or a healthy co-twin of an affected twin (not recorded which). This rearrangement joins TRBV5-1 to TRBJ1-3. The CDR3 loop reads CASSLTGSGNTIYF.